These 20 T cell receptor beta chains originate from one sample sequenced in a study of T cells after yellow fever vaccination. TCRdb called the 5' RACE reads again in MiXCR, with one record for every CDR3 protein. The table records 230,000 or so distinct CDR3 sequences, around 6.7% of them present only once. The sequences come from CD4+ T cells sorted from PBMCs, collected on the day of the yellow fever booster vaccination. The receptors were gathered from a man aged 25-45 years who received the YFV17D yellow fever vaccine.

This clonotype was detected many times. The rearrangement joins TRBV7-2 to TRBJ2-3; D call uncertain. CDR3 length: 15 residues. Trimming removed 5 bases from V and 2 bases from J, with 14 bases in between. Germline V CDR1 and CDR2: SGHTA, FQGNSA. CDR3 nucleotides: TGTGCCAGCAGCCAGCCCGGCAGGATCACAGATACGCAGTATTTT. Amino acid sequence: CASSQPGRITDTQYF.

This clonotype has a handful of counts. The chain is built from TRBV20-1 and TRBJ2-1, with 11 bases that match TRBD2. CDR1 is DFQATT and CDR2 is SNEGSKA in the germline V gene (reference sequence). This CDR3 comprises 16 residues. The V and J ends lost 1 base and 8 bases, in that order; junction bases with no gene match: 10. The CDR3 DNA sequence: TGCAGTGCTAGAGGCCTTAGCGGGGGGGGACTGGATGAGCAGTTCTTC. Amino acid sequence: CSARGLSGGGLDEQFF.

DNA of the CDR3: TGCGCCAGCAGACCGGGAGCCTTTCAAGAGACCCAGTACTTC. Protein: CASRPGAFQETQYF. This chain uses TRBV5-1 with TRBJ2-5, with a weak D call TRBD2 (6 bases). V gave up 5 bases and J gave up 2 bases, with 13 bases separating them. Germline V CDR1 and CDR2: SGHRS, YFSETQ. CDR3 length: 14 amino acids.

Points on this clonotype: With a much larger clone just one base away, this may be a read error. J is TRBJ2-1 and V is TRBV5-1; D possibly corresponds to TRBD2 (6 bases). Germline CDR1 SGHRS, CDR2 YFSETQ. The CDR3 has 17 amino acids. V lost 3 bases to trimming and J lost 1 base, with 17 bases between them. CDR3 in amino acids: CASSSSDGGRSYNEQFF. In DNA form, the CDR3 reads TGCGCCAGCAGCTCGAGCGACGGGGGTAGGTCCTACAATGAGCAGTTCTTC.

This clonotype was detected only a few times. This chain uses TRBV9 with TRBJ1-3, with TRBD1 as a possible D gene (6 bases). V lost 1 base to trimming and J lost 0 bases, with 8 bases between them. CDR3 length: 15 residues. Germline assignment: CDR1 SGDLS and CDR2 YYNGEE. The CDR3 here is CASSVTDSSGNTIYF. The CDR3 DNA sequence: TGTGCCAGCAGCGTAACGGACAGCTCTGGAAACACCATATATTTT. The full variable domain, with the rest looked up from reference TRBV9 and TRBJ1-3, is DSGVTQTPKHLITATGQRVTLRCSPRSGDLSVYWYQQSLDQGLQFLIQYYNGEERAKGNILERFSAQQFPDLHSELNLSSLELGDSALYFCASSVTDSSGNTIYFGEGSWLTVV.

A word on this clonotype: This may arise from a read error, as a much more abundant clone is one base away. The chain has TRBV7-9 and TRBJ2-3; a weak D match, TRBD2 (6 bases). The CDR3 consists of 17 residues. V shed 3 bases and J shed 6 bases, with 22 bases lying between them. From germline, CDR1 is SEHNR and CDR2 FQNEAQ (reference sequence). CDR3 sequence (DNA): TGTGCCAGCAGCTTCCAAGGCTCCGGGAGAGTTCATGATACGCAGTATTTT. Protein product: CASSFQGSGRVHDTQYF.

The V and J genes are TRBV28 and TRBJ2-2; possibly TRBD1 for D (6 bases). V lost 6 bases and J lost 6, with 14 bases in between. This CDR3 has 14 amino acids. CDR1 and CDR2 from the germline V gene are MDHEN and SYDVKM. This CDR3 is CASSRTVSAGELFF. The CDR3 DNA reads TGTGCCAGCAGCCGGACAGTTTCTGCCGGGGAGCTGTTTTTT.

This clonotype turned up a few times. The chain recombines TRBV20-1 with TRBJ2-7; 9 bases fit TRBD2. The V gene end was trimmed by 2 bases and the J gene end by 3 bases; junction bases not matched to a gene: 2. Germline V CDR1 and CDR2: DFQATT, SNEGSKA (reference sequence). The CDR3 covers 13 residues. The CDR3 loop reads CSARLAGRYEQYF. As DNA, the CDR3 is TGCAGTGCTAGACTAGCGGGACGCTACGAGCAGTACTTC.

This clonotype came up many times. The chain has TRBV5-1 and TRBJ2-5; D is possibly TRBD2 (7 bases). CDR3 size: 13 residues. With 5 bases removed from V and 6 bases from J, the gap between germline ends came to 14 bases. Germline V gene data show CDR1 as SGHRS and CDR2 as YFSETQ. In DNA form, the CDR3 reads TGCGCCAGCAGAGTTTGGGGGGGCCAGACCCAGTACTTC. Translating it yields CASRVWGGQTQYF.

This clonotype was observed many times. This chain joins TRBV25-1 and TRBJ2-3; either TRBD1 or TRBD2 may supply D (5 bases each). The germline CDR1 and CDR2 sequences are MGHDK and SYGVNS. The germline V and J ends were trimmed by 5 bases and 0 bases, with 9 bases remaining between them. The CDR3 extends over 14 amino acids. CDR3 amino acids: CASSHGGSTDTQYF. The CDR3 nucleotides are TGTGCCAGCAGTCATGGGGGTAGCACAGATACGCAGTATTTT.

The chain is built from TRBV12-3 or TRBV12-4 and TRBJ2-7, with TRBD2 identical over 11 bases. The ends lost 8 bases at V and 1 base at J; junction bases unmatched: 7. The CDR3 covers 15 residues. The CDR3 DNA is TGTGCCAGCGGGGATAGCGGGAGGGGTTCCTACGAGCAGTACTTC. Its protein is CASGDSGRGSYEQYF.

CDR3 nucleotides: TGCAGTGCTAGAGATTCTCGCGTCGGGAACACCGGGGAGCTGTTTTTT. It specifies CSARDSRVGNTGELFF. The chain has TRBV20-1 and TRBJ2-2; D gene ambiguous. CDR3 length: 16 amino acids. V was clipped by 0 bases and J by 1 base, with 12 bases between them. The germline V gene encodes CDR1 DFQATT and CDR2 SNEGSKA (reference sequence).

This CDR3 reads CASSYSGEGHEQYF. CDR3 in DNA: TGTGCCAGCAGTTACTCAGGGGAAGGCCACGAGCAGTACTTC. V and J are TRBV6-5 and TRBJ2-7, with D possibly TRBD1 on 5 matching bases. The CDR3 contains 14 residues. Germline values: CDR1 MNHEY, CDR2 SVGAGI. Trimming stripped 0 bases from V and 5 bases from J, with 11 bases between.

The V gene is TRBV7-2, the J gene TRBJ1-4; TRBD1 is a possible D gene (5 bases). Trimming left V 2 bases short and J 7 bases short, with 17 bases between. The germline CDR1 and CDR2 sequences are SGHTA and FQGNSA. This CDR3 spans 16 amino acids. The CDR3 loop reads CASSLLPDGHGEKLFF. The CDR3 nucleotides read TGTGCCAGCAGCTTACTGCCGGACGGACACGGTGAAAAACTGTTTTTT.

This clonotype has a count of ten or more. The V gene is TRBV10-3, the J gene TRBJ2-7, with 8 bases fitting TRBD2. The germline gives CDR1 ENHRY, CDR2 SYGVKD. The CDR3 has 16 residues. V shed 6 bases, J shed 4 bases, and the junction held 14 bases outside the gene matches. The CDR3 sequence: CAIRLSGMVVSYEQYF. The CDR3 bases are TGTGCCATCAGGCTTAGCGGGATGGTCGTTAGTTACGAGCAGTACTTC.

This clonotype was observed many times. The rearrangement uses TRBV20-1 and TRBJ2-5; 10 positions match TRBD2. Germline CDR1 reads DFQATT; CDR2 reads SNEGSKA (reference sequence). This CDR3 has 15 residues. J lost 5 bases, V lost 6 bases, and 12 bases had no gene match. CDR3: CSARDEAGGLETQYF. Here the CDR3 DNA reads TGCAGTGCCCGAGACGAAGCGGGAGGGTTGGAGACCCAGTACTTC.

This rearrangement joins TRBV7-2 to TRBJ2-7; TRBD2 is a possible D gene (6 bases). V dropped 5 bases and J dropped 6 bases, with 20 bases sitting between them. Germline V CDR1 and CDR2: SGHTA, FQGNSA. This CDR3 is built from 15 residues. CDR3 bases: TGTGCCAGCAGCCAGGTTGGGGCGGGAAGGTCCGAGCAGTACTTC. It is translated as CASSQVGAGRSEQYF.

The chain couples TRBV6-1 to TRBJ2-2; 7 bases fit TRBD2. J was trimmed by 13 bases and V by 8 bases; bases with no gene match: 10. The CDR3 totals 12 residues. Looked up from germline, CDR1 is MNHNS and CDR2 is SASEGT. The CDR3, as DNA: TGTGCCAGCCGGAAGCCTAGCGGCCGGCTGTTTTTT. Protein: CASRKPSGRLFF.

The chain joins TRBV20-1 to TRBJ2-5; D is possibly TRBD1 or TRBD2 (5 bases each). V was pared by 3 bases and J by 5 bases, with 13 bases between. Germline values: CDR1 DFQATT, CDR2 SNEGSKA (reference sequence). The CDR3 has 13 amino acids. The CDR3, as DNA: TGCAGTGCTAGTCCTGGGGGTGTCGAGACCCAGTACTTC. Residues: CSASPGGVETQYF.

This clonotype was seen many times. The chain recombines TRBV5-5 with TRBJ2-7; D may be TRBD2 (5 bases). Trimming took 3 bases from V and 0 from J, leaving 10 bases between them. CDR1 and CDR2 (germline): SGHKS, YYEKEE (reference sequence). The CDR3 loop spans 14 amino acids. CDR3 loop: CASSSPGVSYEQYF. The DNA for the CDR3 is TGTGCCAGCAGCTCCCCCGGGGTCTCCTACGAGCAGTACTTC.